This passage covers 20 T cell receptor beta chains from one sample sequenced in a study of blood T cell repertoires in COVID-19. TCRdb's copy holds only in-frame clones and misses some; the assay was immunoSEQ multiplex PCR. The table includes about 220,000 clones, around 83% detected once. Sequencing was performed on peripheral blood. The origin of the receptors is a man aged 50-60 years who had recovered from COVID-19.

This chain links TRBV25-1 with TRBJ1-1; D is perhaps TRBD1 (6 bases). Germline lookup yields CDR1 MGHDK and CDR2 SYGVNS. There are 12 residues in the CDR3. V lost 8 bases, J lost 1 base, and 8 bases lay in between. The CDR3 region is CASGRGNTEAFF. The CDR3 DNA is TGTGCCAGCGGCAGGGGGAACACTGAAGCTTTCTTT.

This rearrangement joins TRBV6-5 to TRBJ2-7; 13 bases map to TRBD2. The CDR3 sequence is 16 residues long. Germline assignment: CDR1 MNHEY and CDR2 SVGAGI. Unmatched junction bases numbered 8, after V lost 4 bases and J lost 5 bases. CDR3 region: CASSSVLAGGPHEQYF. The CDR3 coding sequence is TGTGCCAGCAGTTCCGTACTAGCGGGAGGGCCCCACGAGCAGTACTTC.

The chain couples TRBV10-3 to TRBJ2-3, with 9 nucleotides matching TRBD2. The germline V gene has CDR1 ENHRY and CDR2 SYGVKD. The CDR3 totals 13 residues. The V segment lost 5 bases and the J segment 7 bases; nucleotides outside the gene matches: 4. Here the CDR3 DNA reads TGTGCCATCAGTTCAGCGGGAGGCTATACGCAGTATTTT. It yields the protein CAISSAGGYTQYF.

The count of this clone is one. The V call is TRBV10-3, the J call TRBJ2-7; D gene unclear. This CDR3 region has 12 residues. Germline CDR1 is ENHRY and CDR2 is SYGVKD. The V and J ends lost 6 bases and 3 bases respectively, with 9 bases between them. The CDR3 sequence is CAISSENYEQYF. CDR3 DNA: TGTGCCATCAGCTCTGAGAACTACGAGCAGTACTTC.

This clone is a singleton in its sample. The chain couples TRBV21-1 to TRBJ2-2; the table's D gene call, TRBD1, was not cross checked with the DNA. TRBV21-1 corresponds to a pseudogene. The CDR3 sequence is 18 residues long. The chain's CDR3 is CASSNGPGQGINTGELFF. CDR3 nucleotides: TGTGCCAGCAGCAATGGGCCGGGACAGGGCATTAACACCGGGGAGCTGTTTTTT.

The chain uses TRBV29-1 and TRBJ1-2; no definite D call. The CDR3 consists of 13 residues. The V and J ends lost 2 bases and 7 bases respectively, with 14 bases between them. Germline CDR1 and CDR2: SQVTM and ANQGSEA. The DNA of the CDR3 is TGCAGCGTTGAAATGGTGGGTACGGGTGGCTACACCTTC. Translated, it gives CSVEMVGTGGYTF.

This clone was found a few times. The chain is built from TRBV27 and TRBJ2-7, with TRBD1 identical over 8 bases. The CDR3 length is 13 residues. Germline V gene sequence: CDR1 MNHEY, CDR2 SMNVEV (reference sequence). V dropped 6 bases and J dropped 1; count of bases not matched to a gene: 2. The CDR3 DNA follows: TGTGCCAGCAGAAGGACAGGGTCCTACGAGCAGTACTTC. Translating gives CASRRTGSYEQYF.

V is TRBV5-1 and J is TRBJ2-5; D is undetermined. Deletions cut 4 bases from V and 2 bases from J, with 9 bases between. The CDR3 runs 13 residues. Germline CDR1 reads SGHRS; CDR2 reads YFSETQ. The DNA of the CDR3 is TGCGCCAGCAGCAGCAGACAACAAGAGACCCAGTACTTC. Translating gives CASSSRQQETQYF.

This chain links TRBV27 with TRBJ2-1, with TRBD2 identical over 7 bases. The CDR3 contains 15 residues. Trimming cost V 5 bases and J 7 bases; bases outside gene matches: 11. The germline V gene has CDR1 MNHEY and CDR2 SMNVEV (reference sequence). DNA of the CDR3: TGTGCCAGCAGTACCTCCGGGACTAAGATAAATGAGCAGTTCTTC. Encoded protein: CASSTSGTKINEQFF.

The gene calls are TRBV19 and TRBJ2-7, with 7 bases aligning to TRBD1. The junction had 5 bases not matched to a gene; V was cut back by 4 bases and J by 5 bases. Germline V gene data show CDR1 as LNHDA and CDR2 as SQIVND (reference sequence). The CDR3 totals 13 residues. Written as DNA, the CDR3 is TGTGCCAGTAGTAAAAGGGGGCTCCACGAGCAGTACTTC. Amino acid sequence: CASSKRGLHEQYF.

V and J are TRBV7-9 and TRBJ1-2; D not resolved. Trimming took off 1 base at V and 2 bases at J, with 8 bases between the two ends. The CDR3 runs to 14 residues. The germline V gene has CDR1 SEHNR and CDR2 FQNEAQ (reference sequence). CDR3 bases: TGTGCCAGCAGCTTAGTTGGCAGAAACTATGGCTACACCTTC. Protein sequence: CASSLVGRNYGYTF.

This clone was seen only a few times. The chain is built from TRBV27 and TRBJ2-7, with 7 positions matching TRBD1. The ends lost 6 bases at V and 3 bases at J; junction bases unmatched: 5. Per the germline V gene, CDR1 is MNHEY and CDR2 is SMNVEV (reference sequence). This CDR3 comprises 13 residues. The CDR3 coding sequence is TGTGCCAGCAGCCCGGGACAGCTCTACGAGCAGTACTTC. It translates to CASSPGQLYEQYF.

The rearrangement joins TRBV5-4 to TRBJ1-1; D gene unclear. The V end was cut by 1 base, the J end by 4 bases, with 8 bases between. The CDR3 consists of 13 residues. Germline CDR1 reads SGHNT; CDR2 reads YYREEE (reference sequence). The CDR3 region is CASSLTLSTEAFF. In DNA form, the CDR3 reads TGTGCCAGCAGCTTGACGTTGAGCACTGAAGCTTTCTTT.

About this clone: Other DNA variants within this sample encode the same CDR3. This chain joins TRBV28 and TRBJ2-7; TRBD1 matches at 7 bases. Germline assignment: CDR1 MDHEN and CDR2 SYDVKM. This CDR3 contains 12 residues. Trimming cost V 8 bases and J 4 bases; bases outside gene matches: 5. CDR3 coding DNA: TGTGCCAGCCGGACAGGTGGTTACGAGCAGTACTTC. Its protein product is CASRTGGYEQYF.

The chain recombines TRBV6-5 with TRBJ2-1; perhaps TRBD2 as D (7 bases). From germline, CDR1 is MNHEY and CDR2 SVGAGI. The V end was cut by 2 bases, the J end by 4 bases, with 15 bases between. This CDR3 comprises 16 residues. CDR3 DNA: TGTGCCAGCAGTTACGCGTCGGGGGGCGCGTACAATGAGCAGTTCTTC. Encoded protein: CASSYASGGAYNEQFF.

This chain joins TRBV6-6 and TRBJ2-1, with D hard to call. CDR1 is MNHNY, CDR2 SVGAGI, per germline (reference sequence). Trimming pared 0 bases from V and 6 bases from J, leaving 9 bases between. This CDR3 is 14 amino acids long. The CDR3 spells CASSYSLVVNEQFF. The CDR3 nucleotides are TGTGCCAGCAGTTACTCCCTAGTTGTCAATGAGCAGTTCTTC.

This clone was counted once. The rearrangement joins TRBV2 to TRBJ1-5; 7 bases align to TRBD1. The CDR3 contains 15 residues. Germline V gives CDR1 SNHLY, CDR2 FYNNEI. V lost 6 bases and J lost 9; bases outside the gene matches: 14. The CDR3 DNA follows: TGTGCCAGCAGGAGCCGGGACAGCCTCTCTGGGCCCCAGCATTTT. It encodes CASRSRDSLSGPQHF.

The chain joins TRBV30 to TRBJ1-1, with D hard to call. V was clipped by 2 bases and J by 0 bases, with 7 bases between them. This CDR3 comprises 13 residues. Per germline, CDR1 GTSNPN and CDR2 SVGIG (reference sequence). The CDR3 DNA reads as TGTGCCTGGAGTTTACAGATGAACACTGAAGCTTTCTTT. This encodes CAWSLQMNTEAFF.

This sequence joins TRBV5-1 and TRBJ2-7; 9 bases agree with TRBD1. With V trimmed by 4 bases and J by 1 base, 3 bases remained unmatched. Germline V gene data show CDR1 as SGHRS and CDR2 as YFSETQ. This CDR3 has 14 residues. The CDR3 reads CASSRGQGSYEQYF. The CDR3 nucleotides are TGCGCCAGCAGCAGGGGACAGGGATCCTACGAGCAGTACTTC.

J is TRBJ2-1 and V is TRBV4-2, with D perhaps matching TRBD2 (5 bases). CDR3 length: 17 residues. V gave up 0 bases and J gave up 3 bases, with 15 bases separating them. Germline V gene sequence: CDR1 LGHNA, CDR2 YNFKEQ. The CDR3 bases are TGTGCCAGCAGCCAAGAGCTTGGAGCGGCGAACTACAATGAGCAGTTCTTC. The encoded protein is CASSQELGAANYNEQFF.